This T cell receptor (beta chain) was found in a study of CD4 T cells in relation to SARS-CoV-2 and coronaviruses. Study as a whole: After 10 days of antigen culture, PBMC TCR beta CDR3s were sequenced. Crossreactive spike epitopes shared across donors were mapped to their HLA restriction.

V lost 9 bases, J lost 5 bases, and 16 bases stayed unmatched. Germline lookup yields CDR1 SGHRS and CDR2 YFSETQ. This CDR3 region has 16 residues. Assay used: immunoSEQ multiplex PCR; TCRdb lists only in-frame clones, some missing. Found here are roughly 26,000 clones, roughly 71% of them singletons; the top ten hold approximately 12%. This clone was counted a few times. Its antigen is unidentified. The unexposed donors gave CD4+ T cells in about 2011-2018, prior to COVID-19. CD4+ T cells were isolated from the cells after around 9 days of culture. Cells permitting, SARS-CoV-2 S/N and four cold-coronavirus spikes were tested on unexposed-donor CD4+ T cells.

The material sequenced was CD4+ T cells from PBMCs, cultured in vitro. The source is a human donor in good health. This rearrangement joins TRBV5-1 to TRBJ2-2; TRBD2 agrees at 7 bases. The CDR3 region has the DNA TGCGCCACCCGGGTCGGGGAGGGCCCGATTACCGGGGAGCTGTTTTTT. Amino acids: CATRVGEGPITGELFF.